This entry features one T cell receptor (beta chain) sequence. This sample was included in a study of blood T cell repertoires in COVID-19. Authors' processing steps: The authors estimated nucleated cell counts from reference gene primer amplification. The repertoire was sequenced with immunoSEQ multiplex PCR; TCRdb's copy has only in-frame clones and lacks some. The V and J calls and clone size are taken from that table; D and trimming were inferred from the DNA. Of 200,000 or so clones listed, about 86% are singletons. This CDR3 has 14 residues. This chain joins TRBV21-1 and TRBJ1-2; TRBD1, the table's D call, lacks a check against the DNA. TRBV21-1 is a pseudogene locus. The sample comprised peripheral blood. The receptor was isolated from a man aged 25-45 years with active or convalescent COVID-19. The chain's CDR3 is CASRVVQAAYGYTF. CDR3 in DNA: TGTGCCAGCAGAGTAGTACAGGCTGCCTATGGCTACACCTTC.